This T cell receptor (beta chain) is drawn from a study of radiation and T cells in renal cell carcinoma. This table comes from immunoSEQ multiplex PCR, and its TCRdb copy is limited to in-frame clones, with some not included. In the table there are tens of thousands of clones, around three quarters of which are singletons. In the case of this clone: What it recognizes is unknown.

Study conclusions and caveats: In blood, top tumor clones expanded by 2 weeks, shrinking by 4. No pretreatment tumor biopsies were available for baseline clonotypes.

The time point is: blood 2 weeks post-SBRT. Treatment noted: 15 Gy SBRT to primary tumor, nephrectomy 4 weeks later. Serial blood draws occurred at baseline and 2 and 4 weeks post-SBRT. Clear cell pathology was present in this patient's renal cell carcinoma. The source material was blood, sampled from a patient whose treatment included radiotherapy and nephrectomy. The TCR originated in a woman aged 70-85 years with renal cell carcinoma.

CDR3 coding DNA: TGTGCCAGTGGGGCCATGGGCGAATCCTACGAGCAGTACTTC. It encodes CASGAMGESYEQYF. The gene calls are TRBV19 and TRBJ2-7, with D possibly being TRBD1 (5 bases). The V gene's germline CDR1 is LNHDA and CDR2 SQIVND (reference sequence). CDR3 length equals 14 residues. V lost 8 bases and J 1 base, leaving 15 bases between the germline ends.